This passage covers 30 T cell receptor beta chains from one sample sequenced in a study of T cells in Graves' hyperthyroidism and ophthalmopathy (dated by TCRdb to the late 2010s). The receptor library was made with multiplex PCR. The instrument given in TCRdb is Illumina HiSeq 2000. The TCR beta CDR3 regions were amplified from the RNA transcripts. A first-round RT-PCR of the TCR CDR3 used the HTBI primer set with the Qiagen OneStep RT-PCR kit. The raw public data were reprocessed by TCRdb itself: fastp quality trimming at Q25, MiXCR clonotype calling, in-frame beta chains only. CDR3 protein duplicates are merged, each entry listing the most common genes and DNA. The sample yields over 350,000 distinct CDR3 sequences; over 12% were counted once. Roughly 13% of the sample is held by the ten biggest clonotypes. What was sequenced was blood. The receptor source for this set is a man aged 18 to 29 with Graves' ophthalmopathy.

This clonotype has ten or more counts. V and J are TRBV5-8 and TRBJ2-1; 7 nucleotides match TRBD1. The V segment lost 4 bases and the J segment 8 bases; nucleotides outside the gene matches: 3. Germline CDR1 and CDR2: SGHTS and YDEGEE. The CDR3 totals 12 residues. CDR3 DNA: TGTGCCAGCAGCCCGACAGGGTATGAGCAGTTCTTC. It encodes CASSPTGYEQFF.

This clonotype was seen repeatedly, ten times or more. V gene TRBV12-3 or TRBV12-4 combines with J gene TRBJ1-6, with TRBD1 matching 9 bases. Trimming took 6 bases from V and 6 from J; bases not matched to a gene: 9. The CDR3 length is 16 residues. DNA for the CDR3: TGTGCCAGCAGGTTTCCTACAGGGGGCATTAATTCACCCCTCCACTTT. Translation: CASRFPTGGINSPLHF.

This clonotype was recorded at least ten times. The chain carries TRBV19 and TRBJ2-1; D is perhaps TRBD2 (5 bases). The CDR3 spans 15 residues. In germline, CDR1 is LNHDA, CDR2 SQIVND (reference sequence). V was cut by 2 bases and J by 5 bases, with 13 bases left in between. CDR3 sequence (DNA): TGTGCCAGTAGTATACGGGGAAGGACCGACAATGAGCAGTTCTTC. It is translated as CASSIRGRTDNEQFF.

This clonotype rates as hyperexpanded. The chain couples TRBV12-3 or TRBV12-4 to TRBJ2-3, with D perhaps matching TRBD1 or TRBD2 (5 bases each). Trimming removed 5 bases from V and 2 bases from J, with 8 bases in between. The CDR3 spans 13 residues. The CDR3 DNA sequence: TGTGCCAGCAGTATGGGGGACACAGATACGCAGTATTTT. This codes for CASSMGDTDTQYF.

The V call is TRBV30, the J call TRBJ2-2, with D hard to call. The V gene lost 1 base and the J gene lost 4 bases, with 7 bases spanning the gap. The germline V gene encodes CDR1 GTSNPN and CDR2 SVGIG (reference sequence). The CDR3 is 13 amino acids. The chain's CDR3 is CAWSGGTTGELFF. The CDR3 DNA sequence: TGTGCCTGGAGTGGGGGTACCACCGGGGAGCTGTTTTTT.

At least ten counts were recorded for this clonotype. The CDR3 sequence is CATVGVIEDTQYF. Written as DNA, the CDR3 is TGTGCCACCGTGGGGGTTATTGAAGATACGCAGTATTTT. V gene TRBV24-1 combines with J gene TRBJ2-3; D is tentatively TRBD1 or TRBD2 (5 bases each). Trimming stripped 9 bases from V and 5 bases from J, with 14 bases between. There are 13 residues in the CDR3. Germline V gives CDR1 KGHDR, CDR2 SFDVKD.

This clonotype has ten or more counts. The V call is TRBV6-1, the J call TRBJ2-7, with 13 bases matching TRBD2. Trimming at V came to 4 bases and at J to 3 bases, leaving 3 bases not matched to a gene. CDR1 and CDR2 from the germline V gene are MNHNS and SASEGT. This CDR3 is 15 amino acids long. This chain's CDR3 is CASSARLAGGYEQYF. CDR3 DNA sequence: TGTGCCAGCAGTGCCCGACTAGCGGGAGGCTACGAGCAGTACTTC.

Many counts were recorded for this clonotype. The V and J genes are TRBV13 and TRBJ2-1; D is perhaps TRBD2 (7 bases). The length of the CDR3 is 16 residues. Looked up from germline, CDR1 is PRHDT and CDR2 is FYEKMQ (reference sequence). The V gene lost 2 bases and the J gene lost 1 base, with 12 bases spanning the gap. Here the CDR3 reads CASSLTRGASYNEQFF. CDR3 nucleotide sequence: TGTGCCAGCAGCTTAACCCGGGGGGCTTCCTACAATGAGCAGTTCTTC.

This clonotype was counted ten times or more. The V call is TRBV3-1, the J call TRBJ2-7; D is perhaps TRBD1 (5 bases). Per the germline V gene, CDR1 is LGHDT and CDR2 is YNNKEL (reference sequence). Trimming cost V 2 bases and J 1 base, with 9 bases left between them. The CDR3 covers 14 residues. CDR3 sequence reads: CASSQRTLSYEQYF. The CDR3 bases are TGTGCCAGCAGCCAACGGACACTTTCCTACGAGCAGTACTTC.

This clonotype showed up many times. The chain carries TRBV3-1 and TRBJ2-1, with 7 bases identical to TRBD2. The V gene's germline CDR1 is LGHDT and CDR2 YNNKEL (reference sequence). The CDR3 is 15 residues long. V lost 1 base and J lost 6; bases outside the gene matches: 6. CDR3 sequence: CASSQALGGSNEQFF. CDR3 DNA: TGTGCCAGCAGCCAAGCTCTGGGAGGGAGCAATGAGCAGTTCTTC.

This clonotype was seen at least ten times. The V and J genes are TRBV5-1 and TRBJ2-7, with a tentative D call TRBD2 (5 bases). Germline V lookup: CDR1 SGHRS, CDR2 YFSETQ. CDR3 size: 14 residues. Trimming removed 2 bases from V and 5 bases from J, with 14 bases in between. In DNA, the CDR3 is TGCGCCAGCAGCTTAGCGGAGCCGCAGGACGAGCAGTACTTC. Encoded protein: CASSLAEPQDEQYF.

The sample holds a few counts of this clonotype. The chain has TRBV5-4 and TRBJ1-6; D is unclear. The V gene lost 3 bases and the J gene lost 0 bases, with 10 bases spanning the gap. The CDR3 has 16 residues. CDR1 and CDR2 from the germline V gene are SGHNT and YYREEE (reference sequence). The CDR3 bases are TGTGCCAGCAGCTCCGATTGGAGCTCCTATAATTCACCCCTCCACTTT. Its translation: CASSSDWSSYNSPLHF. Supplemented by reference TRBV5-4 and TRBJ1-6, the full variable domain reads ETGVTQSPTHLIKTRGQQVTLRCSSQSGHNTVSWYQQALGQGPQFIFQYYREEENGRGNFPPRFSGLQFPNYSSELNVNALELDDSALYLCASSSDWSSYNSPLHFGNGTRLTVT.

This clonotype came up a few times. The chain has TRBV12-3 or TRBV12-4 and TRBJ2-1; no firm D call. Trimming removed 5 bases from V and 12 bases from J, with 23 bases in between. This CDR3 is built from 15 residues. The CDR3 protein is CASSDLTAAQYVQFF. CDR3 nucleotides: TGTGCCAGCAGTGACCTCACCGCGGCCCAATATGTGCAGTTCTTC.

This clonotype has just a few counts. The chain recombines TRBV9 with TRBJ2-3; 12 bases line up with TRBD2. The germline V gene has CDR1 SGDLS and CDR2 YYNGEE. The CDR3 sequence is 21 residues long. The V gene end was trimmed by 1 base and the J gene end by 6 bases; junction bases not matched to a gene: 21. CDR3 loop: CASSVSFHRPRLAGDGDTQYF. The CDR3 DNA follows: TGTGCCAGCAGCGTATCCTTCCACCGACCAAGACTAGCGGGAGATGGGGATACGCAGTATTTT.

This clonotype was detected many times. The CDR3 spells CASSEGQISGNTIYF. DNA of the CDR3: TGTGCCAGCAGTGAAGGGCAGATCTCTGGAAACACCATATATTTT. The gene calls are TRBV2 and TRBJ1-3; no clear D. Trimming took off 1 base at V and 0 bases at J, with 7 bases between the two ends. The germline V gene encodes CDR1 SNHLY and CDR2 FYNNEI. The CDR3 loop spans 15 amino acids.

Ten or more counts support this clonotype. The V and J genes are TRBV3-1 and TRBJ2-5; tentative D call: TRBD2 (6 bases). This CDR3 has 14 residues. V was trimmed by 4 bases and J by 5 bases, leaving 14 bases between them. In germline, CDR1 is LGHDT, CDR2 YNNKEL (reference sequence). CDR3 sequence: CASSPGPAGETQYF. As DNA, the CDR3 is TGTGCCAGCAGCCCGGGTCCTGCGGGGGAGACCCAGTACTTC.

This clonotype was observed many times. The V call is TRBV3-1, the J call TRBJ1-1; 8 bases align to TRBD1. Germline assignment: CDR1 LGHDT and CDR2 YNNKEL (reference sequence). CDR3 size: 12 residues. V shed 6 bases, J shed 4 bases, and the junction held 1 base outside the gene matches. CDR3 in amino acids: CASRDRGTEAFF. The CDR3 bases are TGTGCCAGCAGAGACAGGGGCACTGAAGCTTTCTTT.

This clonotype appeared many times. The CDR3 DNA follows: TGTGCCAGCGGTCAGGGCAGCTCCTATAATTCACCCCTCCACTTT. The encoded protein is CASGQGSSYNSPLHF. The chain is built from TRBV27 and TRBJ1-6, with D possibly being TRBD1 (5 bases). There are 15 residues in the CDR3. Trimming left V 8 bases short and J 0 bases short, with 11 bases between. Germline-derived CDR1 and CDR2 are MNHEY and SMNVEV (reference sequence).

In its sample, this clonotype was seen many times. This chain links TRBV30 with TRBJ1-4; possible D gene TRBD1, 6 bases. The germline V and J ends were trimmed by 5 bases and 3 bases, with 16 bases remaining between them. CDR1 GTSNPN and CDR2 SVGIG come from the germline V gene (reference sequence). This CDR3 is 15 amino acids long. In DNA, the CDR3 is TGTGCCTGGGCACCCGGGACATCTTCTAATGAAAAACTGTTTTTT. Translated: CAWAPGTSSNEKLFF.

This clonotype has ten or more counts. This sequence joins TRBV7-3 and TRBJ2-3, with 14 bases matching TRBD2. From germline, CDR1 is SGHTA and CDR2 FQGTGA. With V trimmed by 5 bases and J by 4 bases, 5 bases remained unmatched. The CDR3 has 16 residues. CDR3 amino acids: CASSLWTSGRPDTQYF. Written as DNA, the CDR3 is TGTGCCAGCAGCCTTTGGACTAGCGGGAGGCCAGATACGCAGTATTTT.

This clonotype has a count of ten or more. This chain connects TRBV10-1 to TRBJ2-7; 7 positions agree with TRBD1. Looked up from germline, CDR1 is WNHNN and CDR2 is SYGVQD (reference sequence). The V segment lost 4 bases and the J segment 8 bases; nucleotides outside the gene matches: 14. This CDR3 spans 15 amino acids. The CDR3 protein is CASSGQTGQFSKQYF. The DNA for the CDR3 is TGCGCCAGCAGTGGTCAGACAGGGCAGTTCTCCAAGCAGTACTTC.

This clonotype was detected many times. The genes are TRBV30 and TRBJ1-1; 8 nucleotides align to TRBD1. Trimming took 5 bases from V and 4 from J; bases not matched to a gene: 15. The CDR3 runs 16 residues. CDR1 GTSNPN and CDR2 SVGIG come from the germline V gene (reference sequence). In DNA, the CDR3 is TGTGCCTGGTTGCCCCTCGGACAGGGTCAATTCACTGAAGCTTTCTTT. Its protein product is CAWLPLGQGQFTEAFF.

This clonotype was seen at least ten times. V gene TRBV10-3 combines with J gene TRBJ2-3; D is ambiguous. V was pared by 11 bases and J by 2 bases, with 14 bases between. This CDR3 comprises 13 residues. CDR1 ENHRY and CDR2 SYGVKD come from the germline V gene. The chain's CDR3 is CAPEPDATDTQYF. CDR3 bases: TGTGCCCCCGAGCCAGATGCCACAGATACGCAGTATTTT.

This clonotype was seen only a few times. A read error may explain this, as a much larger clone is one base away. The chain recombines TRBV6-1 with TRBJ2-7, with 8 positions matching TRBD2. Germline V gene lookup returns CDR1 MNHNS and CDR2 SASEGT. The CDR3 consists of 14 residues. Trimming removed 8 bases from V and 2 bases from J; junction bases left unmatched: 8. CDR3: CASSRPGGAYEQYF. The CDR3 DNA is TGTGCCAGCTCGCGGCCGGGAGGGGCCTACGAGCAGTACTTC.

V is TRBV20-1 and J is TRBJ2-2; 12 nucleotides match TRBD2. The germline gives CDR1 DFQATT, CDR2 SNEGSKA (reference sequence). The CDR3 runs to 14 residues. The trim removed 5 bases at V and 3 bases at J, leaving 1 base unmatched. This CDR3 is CSASSGRDTGELFF. DNA for the CDR3: TGCAGTGCTTCTAGCGGGAGGGACACCGGGGAGCTGTTTTTT.

On this clonotype itself: Sequence at one end of the junction differs from germline and may be a read error. This rearrangement joins TRBV30 to TRBJ1-4; D gene uncertain. Germline CDR1 GTSNPN, CDR2 SVGIG (reference sequence). The CDR3 totals 14 residues. The CDR3, as DNA: TGTGCCTGTAGTGTAACAACAACTAATGAAAAACTGTTTTTT. This gives the protein CACSVTTTNEKLFF. Full variable domain (outside the CDR3, taken from reference TRBV30 and TRBJ1-4): SQTIHQWPATLVQPVGSPLSLECTVEGTSNPNLYWYRQAAGRGLQLLFYSVGIGQISSEVPQNLSASRPQDRQFILSSKKLLLSDSGFYLCACSVTTTNEKLFFGSGTQLSVL.

This clonotype was counted only a few times. The chain combines TRBV10-3 with TRBJ1-1; 8 bases match TRBD1. Germline CDR1 is ENHRY and CDR2 is SYGVKD. With V trimmed by 6 bases and J by 1 base, 7 bases remained unmatched. This CDR3 region has 15 residues. The CDR3: CAISGQGFKNTEAFF. The CDR3 DNA reads as TGTGCCATCAGCGGACAGGGCTTTAAGAACACTGAAGCTTTCTTT.

As regards this clonotype: A much larger clone differs from this one at a single base, so this may be a read error. V is TRBV20-1 and J is TRBJ1-2; no clear D. Germline V gives CDR1 DFQATT, CDR2 SNEGSKA (reference sequence). The CDR3 runs 13 residues. The germline V and J ends were trimmed by 0 bases and 3 bases, with 8 bases remaining between them. As DNA, the CDR3 is TGCAGTGCTAGAGATAACTCTGACTATGGCTACACCTTC. Protein sequence: CSARDNSDYGYTF.

J is TRBJ2-3 and V is TRBV3-1; 8 bases match TRBD2. Per germline, CDR1 LGHDT and CDR2 YNNKEL (reference sequence). The J segment lost 5 bases and the V segment lost 1 base, leaving 14 bases of the junction unmatched. The CDR3 length is 18 residues. The CDR3 spells CASSQVRRDGGALDTQYF. The DNA of the CDR3 is TGTGCCAGCAGCCAAGTGCGGCGTGACGGGGGGGCCTTAGATACGCAGTATTTT.

On this clonotype itself: This may be a read error: a much more frequent sequence differs by one nucleotide. The chain carries TRBV19 and TRBJ1-1, with D maybe TRBD1 (6 bases). Germline V gives CDR1 LNHDA, CDR2 SQIVND (reference sequence). CDR3 length: 14 amino acids. The CDR3 DNA is TGTGCCAGTATAGTCAGGGGATCGGTCACTAAAGCTTTCTTT. Translation: CASIVRGSVTKAFF.